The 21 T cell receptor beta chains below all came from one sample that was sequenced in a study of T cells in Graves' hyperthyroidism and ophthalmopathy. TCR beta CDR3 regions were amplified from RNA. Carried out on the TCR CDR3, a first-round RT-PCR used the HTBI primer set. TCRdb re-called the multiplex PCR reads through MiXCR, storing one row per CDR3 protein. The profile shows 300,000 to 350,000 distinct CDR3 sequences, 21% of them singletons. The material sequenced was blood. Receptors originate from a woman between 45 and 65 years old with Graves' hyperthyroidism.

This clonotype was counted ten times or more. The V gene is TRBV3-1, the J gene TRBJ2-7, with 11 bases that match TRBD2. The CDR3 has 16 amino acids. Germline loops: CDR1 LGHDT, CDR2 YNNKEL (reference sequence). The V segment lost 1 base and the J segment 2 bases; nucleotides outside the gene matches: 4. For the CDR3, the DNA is TGTGCCAGCAGCCAAGTAACTAGCGGGAGAGCCTACGAGCAGTACTTC. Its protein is CASSQVTSGRAYEQYF.

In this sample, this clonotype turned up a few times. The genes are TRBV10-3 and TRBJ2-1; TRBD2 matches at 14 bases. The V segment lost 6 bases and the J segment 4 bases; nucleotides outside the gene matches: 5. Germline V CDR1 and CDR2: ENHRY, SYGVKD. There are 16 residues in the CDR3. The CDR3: CAIRGTSGSGYNEQFF. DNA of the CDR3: TGTGCCATCAGAGGGACTAGCGGGAGTGGGTACAATGAGCAGTTCTTC.

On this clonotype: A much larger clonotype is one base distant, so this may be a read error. The CDR3 here is CSARTLAGYYEQYF. The CDR3 bases are TGCAGTGCTAGAACACTAGCGGGATACTACGAGCAGTACTTC. The V call is TRBV20-1, the J call TRBJ2-7, with 10 bases lining up with TRBD2. The J segment lost 3 bases and the V segment lost 2 bases, leaving 4 bases of the junction unmatched. This CDR3 contains 14 residues. Germline lookup yields CDR1 DFQATT and CDR2 SNEGSKA (reference sequence).

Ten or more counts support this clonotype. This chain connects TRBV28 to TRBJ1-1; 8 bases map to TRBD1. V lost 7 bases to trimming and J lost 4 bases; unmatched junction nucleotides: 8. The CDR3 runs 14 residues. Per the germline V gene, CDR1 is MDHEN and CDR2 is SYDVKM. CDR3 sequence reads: CASIIGQGITEAFF. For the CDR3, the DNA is TGTGCCAGCATTATAGGACAGGGTATCACTGAAGCTTTCTTT.

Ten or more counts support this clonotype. CDR3 coding DNA: TGTGCCAGCAGCCCCCCCGGGACTAGCACCAATGAGCAGTTCTTC. This encodes CASSPPGTSTNEQFF. The V call is TRBV3-1, the J call TRBJ2-1, with 9 bases matching TRBD2. Germline trimming cut 4 bases from V and 6 bases from J; bases unmatched to any gene: 7. Germline V CDR1 and CDR2: LGHDT, YNNKEL (reference sequence). CDR3 size: 15 residues.

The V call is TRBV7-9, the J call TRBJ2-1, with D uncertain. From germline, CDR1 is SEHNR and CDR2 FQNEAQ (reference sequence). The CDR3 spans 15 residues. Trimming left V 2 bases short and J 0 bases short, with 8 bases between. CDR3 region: CASSLIGPSYNEQFF. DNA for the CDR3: TGTGCCAGCAGCTTAATCGGACCCTCCTACAATGAGCAGTTCTTC.

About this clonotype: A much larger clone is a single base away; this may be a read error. CDR3 DNA sequence: TGTGCCAGCAGCATAACCGGGGCAGTCAGTTCTGAAAAACTGTTTTTT. This encodes CASSITGAVSSEKLFF. V usage is TRBV7-2 and J usage is TRBJ1-4; maybe TRBD1 (5 bases). Trimming stripped 5 bases from V and 7 bases from J, with 20 bases between. The CDR3 has 16 amino acids. Germline V gene sequence: CDR1 SGHTA, CDR2 FQGNSA.

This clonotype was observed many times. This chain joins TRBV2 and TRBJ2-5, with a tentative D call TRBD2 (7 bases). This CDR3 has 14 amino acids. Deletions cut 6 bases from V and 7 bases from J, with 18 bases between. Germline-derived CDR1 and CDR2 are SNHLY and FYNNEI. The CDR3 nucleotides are TGTGCCAGCAGCCCAACCGGGGGCGGGGGGACCCAGTACTTC. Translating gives CASSPTGGGGTQYF.

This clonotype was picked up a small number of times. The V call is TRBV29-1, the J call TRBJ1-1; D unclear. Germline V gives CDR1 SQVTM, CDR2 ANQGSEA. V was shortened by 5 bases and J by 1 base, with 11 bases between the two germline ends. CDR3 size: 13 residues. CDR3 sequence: CSVPKDGNTEAFF. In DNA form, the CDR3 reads TGCAGCGTTCCGAAGGACGGGAACACTGAAGCTTTCTTT.

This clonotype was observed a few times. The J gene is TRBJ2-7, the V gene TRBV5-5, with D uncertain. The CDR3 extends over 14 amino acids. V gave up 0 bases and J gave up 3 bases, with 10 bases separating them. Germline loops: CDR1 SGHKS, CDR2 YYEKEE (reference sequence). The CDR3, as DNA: TGTGCCAGCAGCTTGGTGGGGTTCGGCTACGAGCAGTACTTC. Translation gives CASSLVGFGYEQYF.

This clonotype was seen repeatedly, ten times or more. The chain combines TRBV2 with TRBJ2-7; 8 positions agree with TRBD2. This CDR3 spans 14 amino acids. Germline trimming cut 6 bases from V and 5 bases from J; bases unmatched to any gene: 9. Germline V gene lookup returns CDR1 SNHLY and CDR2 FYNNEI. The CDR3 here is CASSDGTRRDEQYF. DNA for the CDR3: TGTGCCAGCAGCGACGGGACTAGGAGGGACGAGCAGTACTTC.

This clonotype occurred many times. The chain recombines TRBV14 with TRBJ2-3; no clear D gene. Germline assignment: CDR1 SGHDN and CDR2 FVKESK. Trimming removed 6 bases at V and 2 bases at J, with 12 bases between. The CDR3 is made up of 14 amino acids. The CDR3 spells CASSPNLFTDTQYF. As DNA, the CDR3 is TGTGCCAGCAGTCCCAACTTATTCACAGATACGCAGTATTTT.

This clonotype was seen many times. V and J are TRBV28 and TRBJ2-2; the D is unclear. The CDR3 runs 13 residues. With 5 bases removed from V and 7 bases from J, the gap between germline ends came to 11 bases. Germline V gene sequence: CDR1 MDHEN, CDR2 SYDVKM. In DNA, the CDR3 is TGTGCCAGCAGTGTATATGGGATCGGGGAGCTGTTTTTT. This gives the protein CASSVYGIGELFF. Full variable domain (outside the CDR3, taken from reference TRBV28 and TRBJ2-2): DVKVTQSSRYLVKRTGEKVFLECVQDMDHENMFWYRQDPGLGLRLIYFSYDVKMKEKGDIPEGYSVSREKKERFSLILESASTNQTSMYLCASSVYGIGELFFGEGSRLTVL.

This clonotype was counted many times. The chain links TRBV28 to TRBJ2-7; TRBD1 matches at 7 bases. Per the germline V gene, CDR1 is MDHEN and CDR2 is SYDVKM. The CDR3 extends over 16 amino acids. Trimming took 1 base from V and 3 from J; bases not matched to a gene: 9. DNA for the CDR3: TGTGCCAGCAGTTTATCCTTCGACAGGGTGCTCTACGAGCAGTACTTC. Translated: CASSLSFDRVLYEQYF.

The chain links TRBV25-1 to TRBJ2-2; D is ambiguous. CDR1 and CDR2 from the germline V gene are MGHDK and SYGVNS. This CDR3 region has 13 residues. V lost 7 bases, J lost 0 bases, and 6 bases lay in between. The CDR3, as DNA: TGTGCCAGCAACAGCCCGAACACCGGGGAGCTGTTTTTT. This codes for CASNSPNTGELFF.

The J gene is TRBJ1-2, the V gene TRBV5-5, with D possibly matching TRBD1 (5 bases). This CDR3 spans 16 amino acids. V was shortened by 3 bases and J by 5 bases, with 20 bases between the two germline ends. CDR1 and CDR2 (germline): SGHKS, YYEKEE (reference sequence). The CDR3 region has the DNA TGTGCCAGCAGCTCACCGGGACGGAGACCTCGGTATGGCTACACCTTC. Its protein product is CASSSPGRRPRYGYTF.

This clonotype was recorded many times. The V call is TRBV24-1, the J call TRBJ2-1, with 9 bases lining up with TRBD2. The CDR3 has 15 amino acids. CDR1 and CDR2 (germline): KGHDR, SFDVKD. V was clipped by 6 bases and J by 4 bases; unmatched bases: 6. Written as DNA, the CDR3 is TGTGCCACCAGTCCTTCTAGCGGGAAATACAATGAGCAGTTCTTC. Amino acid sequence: CATSPSSGKYNEQFF.

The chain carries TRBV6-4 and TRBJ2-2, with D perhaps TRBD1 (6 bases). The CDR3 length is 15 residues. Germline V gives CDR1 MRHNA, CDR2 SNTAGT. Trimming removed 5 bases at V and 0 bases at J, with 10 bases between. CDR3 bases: TGTGCCAGCAGTAAGTCAGGGGCGAACACCGGGGAGCTGTTTTTT. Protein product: CASSKSGANTGELFF.

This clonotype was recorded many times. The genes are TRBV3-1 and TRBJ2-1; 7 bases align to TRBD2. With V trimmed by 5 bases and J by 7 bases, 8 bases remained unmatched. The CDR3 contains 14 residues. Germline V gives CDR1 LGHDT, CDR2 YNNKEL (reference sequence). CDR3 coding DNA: TGTGCCAGCAGCTCCCGAGCGGGGAAAAATGAGCAGTTCTTC. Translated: CASSSRAGKNEQFF.

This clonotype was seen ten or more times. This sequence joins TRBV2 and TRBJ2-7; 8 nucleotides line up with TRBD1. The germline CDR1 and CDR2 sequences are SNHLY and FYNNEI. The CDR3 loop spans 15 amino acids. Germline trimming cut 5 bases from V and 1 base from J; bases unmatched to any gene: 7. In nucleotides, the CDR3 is TGTGCCAGCAGTTCGGACAGGGTTGGGTCCTACGAGCAGTACTTC. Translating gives CASSSDRVGSYEQYF.

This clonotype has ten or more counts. The CDR3 loop is CSARDRDRTFQETQYF. The CDR3 coding sequence is TGCAGTGCTAGAGATCGGGACAGGACTTTCCAAGAGACCCAGTACTTC. The V and J genes are TRBV20-1 and TRBJ2-5; 8 nucleotides agree with TRBD1. Germline V gene lookup returns CDR1 DFQATT and CDR2 SNEGSKA (reference sequence). V was clipped by 0 bases and J by 1 base; unmatched bases: 7. The CDR3 runs 16 residues.